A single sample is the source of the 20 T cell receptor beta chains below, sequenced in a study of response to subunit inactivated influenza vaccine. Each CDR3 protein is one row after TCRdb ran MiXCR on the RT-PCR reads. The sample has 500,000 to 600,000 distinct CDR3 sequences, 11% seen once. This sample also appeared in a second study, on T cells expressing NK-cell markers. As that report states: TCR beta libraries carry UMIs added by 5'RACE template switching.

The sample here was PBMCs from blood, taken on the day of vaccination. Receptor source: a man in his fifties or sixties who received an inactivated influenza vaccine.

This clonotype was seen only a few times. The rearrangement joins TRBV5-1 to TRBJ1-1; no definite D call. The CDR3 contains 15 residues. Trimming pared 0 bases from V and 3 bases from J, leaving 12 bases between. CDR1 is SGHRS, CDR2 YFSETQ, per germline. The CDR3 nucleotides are TGCGCCAGCAGCTTGGATTCCGCTGGGTACACTGAAGCTTTCTTT. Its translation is CASSLDSAGYTEAFF.

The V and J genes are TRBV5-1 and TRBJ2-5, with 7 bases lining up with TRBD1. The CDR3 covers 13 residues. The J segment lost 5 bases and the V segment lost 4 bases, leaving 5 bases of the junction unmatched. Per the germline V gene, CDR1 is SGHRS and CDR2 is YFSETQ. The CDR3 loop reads CASSATGWETQYF. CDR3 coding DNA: TGCGCCAGCAGCGCGACAGGGTGGGAGACCCAGTACTTC.

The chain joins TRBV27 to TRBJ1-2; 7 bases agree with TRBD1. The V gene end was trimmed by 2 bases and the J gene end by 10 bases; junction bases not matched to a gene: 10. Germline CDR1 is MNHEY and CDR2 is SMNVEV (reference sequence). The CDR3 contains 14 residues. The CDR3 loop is CASSLRQGGLYYTF. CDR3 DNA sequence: TGTGCCAGCAGTTTACGACAGGGCGGACTTTACTACACCTTC.

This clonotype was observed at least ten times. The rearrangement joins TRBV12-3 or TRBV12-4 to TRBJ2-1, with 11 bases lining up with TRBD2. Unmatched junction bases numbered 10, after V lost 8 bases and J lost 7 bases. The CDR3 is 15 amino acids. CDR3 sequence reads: CASRATSGDYNEQFF. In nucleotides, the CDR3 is TGTGCCAGCCGAGCGACTAGCGGGGATTATAATGAGCAGTTCTTC.

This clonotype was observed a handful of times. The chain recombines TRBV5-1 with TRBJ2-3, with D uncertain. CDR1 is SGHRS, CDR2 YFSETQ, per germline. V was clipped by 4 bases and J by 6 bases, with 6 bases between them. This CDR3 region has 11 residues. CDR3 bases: TGCGCCAGCAGCAACATCGATACGCAGTATTTT. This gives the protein CASSNIDTQYF.

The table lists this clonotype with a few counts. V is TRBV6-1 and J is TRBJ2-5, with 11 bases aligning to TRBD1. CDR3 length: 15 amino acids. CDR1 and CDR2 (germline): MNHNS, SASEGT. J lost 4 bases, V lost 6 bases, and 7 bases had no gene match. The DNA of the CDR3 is TGTGCCAGCAGAGAATGGACAGGGGGCTTAGAGACCCAGTACTTC. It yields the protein CASREWTGGLETQYF.

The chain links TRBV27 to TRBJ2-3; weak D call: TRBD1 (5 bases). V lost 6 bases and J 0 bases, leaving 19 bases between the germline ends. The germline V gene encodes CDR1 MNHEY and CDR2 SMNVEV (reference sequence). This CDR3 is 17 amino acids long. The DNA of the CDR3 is TGTGCCAGCAGAGTCGACAGAATAGTTTCTAGCACAGATACGCAGTATTTT. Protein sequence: CASRVDRIVSSTDTQYF.

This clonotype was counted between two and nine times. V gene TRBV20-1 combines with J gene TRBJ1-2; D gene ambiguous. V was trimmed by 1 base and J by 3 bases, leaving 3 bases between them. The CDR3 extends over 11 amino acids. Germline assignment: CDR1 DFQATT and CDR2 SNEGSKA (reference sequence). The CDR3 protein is CSARADYGYTF. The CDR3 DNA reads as TGCAGTGCTAGAGCGGACTATGGCTACACCTTC.

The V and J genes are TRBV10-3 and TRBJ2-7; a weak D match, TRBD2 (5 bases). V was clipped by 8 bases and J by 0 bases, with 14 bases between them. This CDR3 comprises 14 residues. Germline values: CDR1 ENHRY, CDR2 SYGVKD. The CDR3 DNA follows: TGTGCCATCGCGCACCCTGGGAGCTCCTACGAGCAGTACTTC. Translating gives CAIAHPGSSYEQYF.

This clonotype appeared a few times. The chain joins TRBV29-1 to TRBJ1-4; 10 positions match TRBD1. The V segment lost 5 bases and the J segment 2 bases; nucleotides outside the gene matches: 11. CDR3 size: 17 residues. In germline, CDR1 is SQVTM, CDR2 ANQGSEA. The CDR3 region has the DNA TGCAGCGTTAAGGGACGGACAGGGGGAGGCACTAATGAAAAACTGTTTTTT. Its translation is CSVKGRTGGGTNEKLFF.

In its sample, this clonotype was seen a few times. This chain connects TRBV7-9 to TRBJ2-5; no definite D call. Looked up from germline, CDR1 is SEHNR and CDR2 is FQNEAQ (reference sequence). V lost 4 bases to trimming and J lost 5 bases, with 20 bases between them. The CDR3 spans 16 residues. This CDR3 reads CASSSYPTDFPETQYF. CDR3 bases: TGTGCCAGCAGCTCCTACCCCACCGACTTCCCCGAGACCCAGTACTTC.

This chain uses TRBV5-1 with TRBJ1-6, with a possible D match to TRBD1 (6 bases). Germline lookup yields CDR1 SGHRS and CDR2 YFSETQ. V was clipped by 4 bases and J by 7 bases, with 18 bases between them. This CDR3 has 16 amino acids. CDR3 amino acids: CASSLATGAANSPLHF. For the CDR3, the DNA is TGCGCCAGCAGCCTCGCTACGGGGGCTGCCAATTCACCCCTCCACTTT. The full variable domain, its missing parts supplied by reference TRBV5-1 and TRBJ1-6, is KAGVTQTPRYLIKTRGQQVTLSCSPISGHRSVSWYQQTPGQGLQFLFEYFSETQRNKGNFPGRFSGRQFSNSRSEMNVSTLELGDSALYLCASSLATGAANSPLHFGNGTRLTVT.

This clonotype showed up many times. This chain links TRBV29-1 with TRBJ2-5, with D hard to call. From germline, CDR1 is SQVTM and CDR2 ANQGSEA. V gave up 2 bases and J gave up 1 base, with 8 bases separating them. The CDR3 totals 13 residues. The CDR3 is CSVEPRLQETQYF. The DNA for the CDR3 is TGCAGCGTTGAACCCCGACTCCAAGAGACCCAGTACTTC.

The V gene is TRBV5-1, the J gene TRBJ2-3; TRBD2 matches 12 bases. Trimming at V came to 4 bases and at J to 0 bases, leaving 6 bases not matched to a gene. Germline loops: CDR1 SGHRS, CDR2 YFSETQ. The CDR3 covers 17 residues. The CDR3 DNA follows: TGCGCCAGCAGCCCAGGACTAGCGGGGATTAGCACAGATACGCAGTATTTT. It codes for CASSPGLAGISTDTQYF.

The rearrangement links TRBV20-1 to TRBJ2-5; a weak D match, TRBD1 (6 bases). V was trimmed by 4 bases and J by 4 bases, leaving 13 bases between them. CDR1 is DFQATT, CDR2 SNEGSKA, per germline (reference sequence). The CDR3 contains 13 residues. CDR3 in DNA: TGCAGTGCTACCACGATCAGGGGAGAGACCCAGTACTTC. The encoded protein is CSATTIRGETQYF.

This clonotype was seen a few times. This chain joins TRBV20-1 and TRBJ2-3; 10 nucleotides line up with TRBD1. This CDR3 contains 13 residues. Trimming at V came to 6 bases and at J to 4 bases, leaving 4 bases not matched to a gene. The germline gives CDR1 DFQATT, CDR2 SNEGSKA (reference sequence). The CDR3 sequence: CSAPTGGPDTQYF. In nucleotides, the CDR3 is TGCAGTGCACCGACAGGGGGCCCAGATACGCAGTATTTT.

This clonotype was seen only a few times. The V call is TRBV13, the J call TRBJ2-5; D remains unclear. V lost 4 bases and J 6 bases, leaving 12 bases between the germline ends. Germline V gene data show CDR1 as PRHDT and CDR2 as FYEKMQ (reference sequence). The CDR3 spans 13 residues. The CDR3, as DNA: TGTGCCAGCAGCTCGGAAACAGTACAGACCCAGTACTTC. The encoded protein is CASSSETVQTQYF.

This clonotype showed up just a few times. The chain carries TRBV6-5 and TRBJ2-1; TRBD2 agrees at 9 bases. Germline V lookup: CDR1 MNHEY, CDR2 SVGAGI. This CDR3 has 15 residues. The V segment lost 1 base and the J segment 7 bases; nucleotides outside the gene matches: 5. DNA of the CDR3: TGTGCCAGCAGTTACTGGGCGGGGGGGCGAAATGAGCAGTTCTTC. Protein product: CASSYWAGGRNEQFF.

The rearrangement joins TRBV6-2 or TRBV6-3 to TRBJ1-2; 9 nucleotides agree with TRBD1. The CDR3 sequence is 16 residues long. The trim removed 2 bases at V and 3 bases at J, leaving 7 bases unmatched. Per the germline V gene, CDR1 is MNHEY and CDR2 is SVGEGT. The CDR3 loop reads CASSYTWTGADYGYTF. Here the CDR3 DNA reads TGTGCCAGCAGTTACACATGGACAGGGGCTGACTATGGCTACACCTTC.

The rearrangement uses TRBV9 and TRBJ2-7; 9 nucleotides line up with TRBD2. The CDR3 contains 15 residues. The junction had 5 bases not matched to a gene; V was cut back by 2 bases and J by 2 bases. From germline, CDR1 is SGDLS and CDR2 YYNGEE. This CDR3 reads CASSVETSGAYEQYF. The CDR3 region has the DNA TGTGCCAGCAGCGTGGAGACTAGCGGAGCCTACGAGCAGTACTTC.